This TCR beta chain was identified in a study of cytomegalovirus exposure and HLA in healthy donors. The germline gives CDR1 LNHDA, CDR2 SQIVND (reference sequence). The CDR3 is 13 residues long. Trimming took off 1 base at V and 3 bases at J, with 7 bases between the two ends. An approximately 130-subject validation cohort, separate from the approximately 610-subject first cohort, supplied the donors. Data came from immunoSEQ multiplex PCR; TCRdb stores just in-frame clones and leaves some out. The sample contains over 250,000 clones, about 86% of which appear only once. The clonotype comes from a woman aged 18-29 years in good health and CMV-seronegative. The chain has TRBV19 and TRBJ2-7; D is unresolved. Source material: PBMCs. The CDR3 is CASSIGLIYEQYF. The CDR3 bases are TGTGCCAGTAGTATAGGGCTGATCTACGAGCAGTACTTC.